A selection of T cell receptor beta chains follows, all from one sample in a study of blood T cell repertoires in COVID-19. Measured with immunoSEQ multiplex PCR; TCRdb has only the in-frame clones, and not every one. The table has around 110,000 clones, 90% seen once. What was sequenced was peripheral blood. These receptors all come from a human donor with active COVID-19. The donor label of this sample is uncertain. Both conserved end residues are part of each CDR3. D genes are given only for firm matches. Not all rows give a size; the values are once, few, many and, for expanded clones, a class.

>TRBJ1-5|TRBV28|TRBD1|.
CASSFPDRGSNQPQHF
TGTGCCAGCAGTTTCCCGGACAGGGGTAGCAATCAGCCCCAGCATTTT
>TRBJ2-5|TRBV12-5|.|.
CASGLVEETQYF
TGTGCTAGTGGTTTGGTAGAGGAGACCCAGTACTTC
>TRBJ2-7|TRBV9|.|once
CASSVGSNSYEQYF
TGTGCCAGCAGCGTAGGTAGCAACTCCTACGAGCAGTACTTC
>TRBJ1-2|TRBV7-9|.|.
CASSHLYGYTF
TGTGCCAGCAGCCACTTATATGGCTACACCTTC
>TRBJ2-1|TRBV7-2|.|.
CASTLGWSYNEQFF
TGTGCCAGCACCTTGGGCTGGTCCTACAATGAGCAGTTCTTC
>TRBJ1-1|TRBV19|TRBD1|.
CASSIGQGAAEAFF
TGTGCCAGTAGTATTGGGCAGGGGGCTGCTGAAGCTTTCTTT
>TRBJ2-7|TRBV4-2|TRBD1|.
CASSQDKDRGRQYF
TGTGCCAGCAGCCAAGATAAAGACAGGGGAAGACAGTACTTC
>TRBJ2-7|TRBV7-9|.|.
CASSLPTGYEQYF
TGTGCCAGCAGCTTACCGACGGGGTACGAGCAGTACTTC
>TRBJ1-2|TRBV7-2|.|.
CASSREGDGRGYTF
TGTGCCAGCAGCCGCGAAGGGGATGGCCGTGGCTACACCTTC
>TRBJ2-2|TRBV9|TRBD2|.
CASSVVSSGGATGELFF
TGTGCCAGCAGCGTAGTATCTAGCGGGGGGGCCACCGGGGAGCTGTTTTTT
>TRBJ2-1|TRBV7-9|TRBD2|.
CASSSRRAGAYNEQFF
TGTGCCAGCAGCTCCCGACGGGCGGGGGCCTACAATGAGCAGTTCTTC
>TRBJ1-1|TRBV10-3|TRBD1|once
CAISEDRGLNTEAFF
TGTGCCATCAGTGAGGACAGGGGGCTCAACACTGAAGCTTTCTTT
>TRBJ2-1|TRBV5-4|.|.
CASSPATTGHGGQFF
TGTGCCAGCAGCCCGGCAACGACAGGGCACGGGGGGCAGTTCTTC
>TRBJ2-2|TRBV18|.|.
CASSREWTGELFF
TGTGCCAGCTCAAGGGAGTGGACCGGGGAGCTGTTTTTT
>TRBJ2-1|TRBV7-2|.|.
CASSSGYEQFF
TGTGCCAGCAGCTCGGGGTATGAGCAGTTCTTC
>TRBJ1-4|TRBV30|TRBD1|.
CAWTVTGPNEKLFF
TGTGCCTGGACTGTGACAGGGCCTAATGAAAAACTGTTTTTT
>TRBJ2-3|TRBV27|TRBD1|.
CASALTGDGTDTQYF
TGTGCCAGCGCCTTGACAGGGGACGGCACAGATACGCAGTATTTT
>TRBJ1-5|TRBV5-8|.|once
CASSPGEGKSQPQHF
TGTGCCAGCAGCCCCGGGGAGGGAAAAAGTCAGCCCCAGCATTTT
>TRBJ2-1|TRBV2|TRBD1|once
CASAGTGSYNEQFF
TGTGCCAGTGCCGGGACAGGGAGTTACAATGAGCAGTTCTTC
>TRBJ2-3|TRBV28|TRBD1|.
CASSTPGQGAADTQYF
TGTGCCAGCAGCACCCCTGGACAGGGGGCAGCAGATACGCAGTATTTT
>TRBJ2-2|TRBV5-1|TRBD1|.
CASGGQGTTGELFF
TGCGCCAGCGGGGGACAGGGCACGACCGGGGAGCTGTTTTTT
>TRBJ1-1|TRBV28|TRBD1|.
CASRPDRGLNTEAFF
TGTGCCAGCAGACCCGACAGGGGGCTGAACACTGAAGCTTTCTTT
>TRBJ2-3|TRBV5-1|TRBD2|once
CASSSPARTRSTDTQYF
TGCGCCAGCAGCTCCCCCGCCCGGACTAGGTCCACAGATACGCAGTATTTT
>TRBJ2-1|TRBV15|TRBD2|once
CATSRGEVSGGINLNEQFF
TGTGCCACCAGCAGAGGTGAGGTTAGCGGGGGGATAAACCTCAATGAGCAGTTCTTC
>TRBJ2-7|TRBV4-3|.|.
CASSLDRLGYEQYF
TGCGCCAGCAGCCTCGACAGACTAGGCTACGAGCAGTACTTC
>TRBJ2-2|TRBV24-1|TRBD1|.
CATSDLPGTDTGELFF
TGTGCCACCAGTGATTTGCCCGGGACAGACACCGGGGAGCTGTTTTTT
>TRBJ2-3|TRBV6-4|.|.
CASSDSWGGTQYF
TGTGCCAGCAGTGACTCGTGGGGAGGTACGCAGTATTTT
>TRBJ1-6|TRBV7-2|.|.
CASSSSRGNSPLHF
TGTGCCAGCAGCTCTTCGAGAGGTAATTCACCCCTCCACTTT